Each of the 24 T cell receptor beta chains below was sequenced from the same sample in a study of a mutant IDH1 vaccine in newly diagnosed glioma. The time point denotes: week 23, last vaccination. Every single dose of the vaccine, 300 ug of mutant IDH1 20-mer peptide, came with topical imiquimod. Here immunoSEQ multiplex PCR was the method, and the copy in TCRdb shows in-frame clones only, minus some. The sample includes 25,000 to 30,000 clones, more than 70% of them seen just once. No antigen has been identified for these receptors. Sequencing was performed on PBMCs, taken from a glioma patient whose treatment included an IDH1 peptide vaccine. All receptors derive from a woman aged 18-35 years with glioma.

The gene calls are TRBV5-4 and TRBJ2-2, with D possibly TRBD1 on 5 matching bases. The CDR3 is 15 amino acids. V gave up 2 bases and J gave up 3 bases, with 11 bases separating them. Germline CDR1 reads SGHNT; CDR2 reads YYREEE (reference sequence). CDR3 loop: CASSFETAYTGELFF. The CDR3 DNA reads TGTGCCAGCAGCTTTGAGACAGCTTACACCGGGGAGCTGTTTTTT.

The V gene is TRBV7-6, the J gene TRBJ2-1; the D call may be TRBD1 or TRBD2 (5 bases each). Germline-derived CDR1 and CDR2 are SGHVS and FNYEAQ. The CDR3 contains 14 residues. Trimming pared 4 bases from V and 6 bases from J, leaving 13 bases between. The CDR3 nucleotides read TGTGCCAGCAGCTCTAGGGACGGCCCCAATGAGCAGTTCTTC. It encodes CASSSRDGPNEQFF.

The chain joins TRBV4-3 to TRBJ2-7; 8 nucleotides agree with TRBD1. J gave up 3 bases and V 5 bases, and 9 bases lay outside the gene matches. CDR3 length equals 15 residues. Germline V gene lookup returns CDR1 LGHNA and CDR2 YSLEER. CDR3 DNA: TGCGCCAGCAGCTCTGGGACAGGAGGATTCTACGAGCAGTACTTC. Translating it yields CASSSGTGGFYEQYF.

This clone was counted a single time. The chain carries TRBV7-2 and TRBJ2-7; D possibly uses TRBD1 or TRBD2 (6 bases each). The CDR3 totals 15 residues. Trimming took off 4 bases at V and 6 bases at J, with 19 bases between the two ends. Germline assignment: CDR1 SGHTA and CDR2 FQGNSA. The CDR3 loop is CASSSLSTKGGEQYF. DNA of the CDR3: TGTGCCAGCAGCTCTTTGTCTACAAAGGGGGGCGAGCAGTACTTC.

This chain connects TRBV5-1 to TRBJ2-7; D is uncertain. V lost 1 base and J lost 2, with 7 bases in between. The germline V gene has CDR1 SGHRS and CDR2 YFSETQ. The length of the CDR3 is 13 residues. CDR3 sequence reads: CASSLSETYEQYF. The DNA for the CDR3 is TGCGCCAGCAGCTTGAGCGAAACCTACGAGCAGTACTTC. The full variable domain, rest sourced from reference TRBV5-1 and TRBJ2-7, is KAGVTQTPRYLIKTRGQQVTLSCSPISGHRSVSWYQQTPGQGLQFLFEYFSETQRNKGNFPGRFSGRQFSNSRSEMNVSTLELGDSALYLCASSLSETYEQYFGPGTRLTVT.

The chain has TRBV11-2 and TRBJ1-2; perhaps TRBD1 as D (5 bases). V was pared by 5 bases and J by 2 bases, with 9 bases between. This CDR3 region has 13 residues. The V gene's germline CDR1 is SGHAT and CDR2 FQNNGV. This chain's CDR3 is CASSPDKNYGYTF. The CDR3 coding sequence is TGTGCCAGCAGCCCGGACAAGAACTATGGCTACACCTTC. Variable domain in full (rest from reference TRBV11-2 and TRBJ1-2): EAGVAQSPRYKIIEKRQSVAFWCNPISGHATLYWYQQILGQGPKLLIQFQNNGVVDDSQLPKDRFSAERLKGVDSTLKIQPAKLEDSAVYLCASSPDKNYGYTFGSGTRLTVV.

CDR3 protein: CASSRSGGNQETQYF. Here the CDR3 DNA reads TGTGCCAGCAGCCGGTCGGGGGGGAATCAAGAGACCCAGTACTTC. The V gene is TRBV27, the J gene TRBJ2-5, with TRBD2 matching over 8 bases. V dropped 6 bases and J dropped 2; count of bases not matched to a gene: 8. Germline loops: CDR1 MNHEY, CDR2 SMNVEV (reference sequence). The CDR3 sequence is 15 residues long.

This clone was seen a few times. The chain couples TRBV29-1 to TRBJ1-5; TRBD1 aligns across 8 bases. The germline CDR1 and CDR2 sequences are SQVTM and ANQGSEA. V gave up 3 bases and J gave up 5 bases; unmatched junction bases: 3. This CDR3 has 13 amino acids. The CDR3 DNA is TGCAGCGTTGAGGGGGACAGGTATCAGCCCCAGCATTTT. Its protein product is CSVEGDRYQPQHF.

The chain employs TRBV5-5 and TRBJ2-2; possible D gene TRBD2, 6 bases. Germline V lookup: CDR1 SGHKS, CDR2 YYEKEE (reference sequence). V lost 1 base to trimming and J lost 4 bases, with 20 bases between them. The length of the CDR3 is 18 residues. The chain's CDR3 is CASSLSISASESTGELFF. In DNA, the CDR3 is TGTGCCAGCAGCTTGTCTATCTCGGCTAGCGAGAGCACCGGGGAGCTGTTTTTT.

V is TRBV5-6 and J is TRBJ2-1; TRBD2 aligns across 7 bases. Germline CDR1 SGHDT, CDR2 YYEEEE. This CDR3 is built from 12 residues. Trimming took 2 bases from V and 14 from J; bases not matched to a gene: 7. CDR3 sequence reads: CASSFTYGGEFF. The CDR3 DNA reads as TGTGCCAGCAGCTTCACCTATGGGGGGGAGTTCTTC.

This clone has more than one count but fewer than ten. The CDR3 DNA is TGTGCCAGCAGCCTACTGGGGGGGTTGAATGAAGCTTTCTTT. Residues: CASSLLGGLNEAFF. The chain carries TRBV9 and TRBJ1-1; perhaps TRBD1 as D (5 bases). Trimming removed 4 bases from V and 7 bases from J, with 17 bases in between. Germline values: CDR1 SGDLS, CDR2 YYNGEE. The CDR3 is 14 residues long.

The chain joins TRBV5-1 to TRBJ2-5; 8 bases match TRBD1. The V gene end was trimmed by 4 bases and the J gene end by 4 bases; junction bases not matched to a gene: 6. The CDR3 sequence is 14 residues long. In germline, CDR1 is SGHRS, CDR2 YFSETQ. Written as DNA, the CDR3 is TGCGCCAGCAGCCCGCAGGGGGCAGTAGAGACCCAGTACTTC. Translation gives CASSPQGAVETQYF.

The V gene is TRBV7-9, the J gene TRBJ1-6; D not resolved. This CDR3 has 14 amino acids. The ends were cut back, 0 bases at V and 8 bases at J, with 8 bases in the middle. Per the germline V gene, CDR1 is SEHNR and CDR2 is FQNEAQ (reference sequence). DNA of the CDR3: TGTGCCAGCAGCTTAGCAGGGTGGGATTCACCCCTCCACTTT. Its translation: CASSLAGWDSPLHF.

The J gene is TRBJ2-7, the V gene TRBV5-4; D is ambiguous. V was cut by 3 bases and J by 0 bases, with 10 bases left in between. From germline, CDR1 is SGHNT and CDR2 YYREEE (reference sequence). The CDR3 covers 14 residues. The CDR3 region has the DNA TGTGCCAGCAGCTCTGATCGAGACTCCTACGAGCAGTACTTC. Its translation: CASSSDRDSYEQYF.

The V call is TRBV2, the J call TRBJ2-3, with a possible D match to TRBD1 (6 bases). This CDR3 contains 15 residues. CDR1 and CDR2 from the germline V gene are SNHLY and FYNNEI. Trimming took off 3 bases at V and 4 bases at J, with 14 bases between the two ends. The CDR3 sequence: CASSDIQGRADTQYF. CDR3 nucleotide sequence: TGTGCCAGCAGTGATATACAGGGTAGAGCAGATACGCAGTATTTT.

Of note for this clone: An end of the junction does not agree with germline; a read error may underlie this. V gene TRBV14 combines with J gene TRBJ1-1; possibly TRBD1 for D (5 bases). The CDR3 consists of 17 residues. Per germline, CDR1 SGHDN and CDR2 FVKESK. This CDR3 is CASTQSGPLDMNTEAFF. The CDR3 region has the DNA TGTGCCAGCACCCAATCTGGTCCACTGGACATGAACACTGAAGCTTTCTTT.

The chain uses TRBV5-6 and TRBJ1-2; D gene uncertain. The CDR3 consists of 14 residues. The germline V and J ends were trimmed by 0 bases and 7 bases, with 13 bases remaining between them. CDR1 and CDR2 (germline): SGHDT, YYEEEE. CDR3 amino acids: CASSLGNGAGGYTF. CDR3 coding DNA: TGTGCCAGCAGCTTGGGTAACGGTGCCGGTGGCTACACCTTC. The variable domain in full, completed from reference TRBV5-6 and TRBJ1-2, reads DAGVTQSPTHLIKTRGQQVTLRCSPKSGHDTVSWYQQALGQGPQFIFQYYEEEERQRGNFPDRFSGHQFPNYSSELNVNALLLGDSALYLCASSLGNGAGGYTFGSGTRLTVV.

V is TRBV10-3 and J is TRBJ2-7, with D tentatively TRBD1 (6 bases). The CDR3 consists of 15 residues. Germline CDR1 is ENHRY and CDR2 is SYGVKD. Trimming took 4 bases from V and 0 from J, leaving 13 bases between them. This CDR3 reads CAISGRGTYSYEQYF. The CDR3 DNA reads as TGTGCCATCAGTGGAAGGGGGACGTACTCCTACGAGCAGTACTTC.

The J gene is TRBJ2-7, the V gene TRBV19; D is ambiguous. Trimming cost V 2 bases and J 0 bases, with 8 bases left between them. The germline V gene encodes CDR1 LNHDA and CDR2 SQIVND (reference sequence). The length of the CDR3 is 14 residues. DNA of the CDR3: TGTGCCAGTAGTATACGGTCCAACTCCTACGAGCAGTACTTC. Its protein is CASSIRSNSYEQYF.

V is TRBV4-2 and J is TRBJ2-1; D is unclear. Between the trimmed V and J ends, which lost 0 bases and 8 bases, there was a span of 11 bases. CDR1 LGHNA and CDR2 YNFKEQ come from the germline V gene. The CDR3 is 14 amino acids. This CDR3 reads CASSQDPPADEQFF. The CDR3 nucleotides are TGTGCCAGCAGCCAAGATCCTCCAGCCGATGAGCAGTTCTTC.

This clone was counted a few times. The rearrangement joins TRBV15 to TRBJ1-5; D perhaps matches TRBD1 (5 bases). Germline V CDR1 and CDR2: LNHNV, YYDKDF (reference sequence). CDR3 size: 15 residues. V dropped 5 bases and J dropped 4 bases, with 15 bases sitting between them. CDR3 in DNA: TGTGCCACCAGCGTCGGGACCCTGGGGAATCAGCCCCAGCATTTT. It codes for CATSVGTLGNQPQHF.

This chain connects TRBV6-6 to TRBJ1-5, with 7 bases lining up with TRBD1. The CDR3 is 13 residues long. Germline V gene data show CDR1 as MNHNY and CDR2 as SVGAGI (reference sequence). V trimming: 7 bases; J trimming: 3 bases; junction bases outside the gene matches: 3. The CDR3 coding sequence is TGTGCCAGCAACACAGGGGACAATCAGCCCCAGCATTTT. It translates to CASNTGDNQPQHF.

The rearrangement joins TRBV7-2 to TRBJ1-5; D is unclear. Trimming removed 1 base at V and 6 bases at J, with 7 bases between. This CDR3 region has 13 residues. CDR1 is SGHTA and CDR2 is FQGNSA in the germline V gene. The DNA for the CDR3 is TGTGCCAGCAGCTTAGTGGAAAGTCAGCCCCAGCATTTT. Translating it yields CASSLVESQPQHF.

The CDR3 bases are TGTGCCAGCAGCTCCGGACAGGGGGCGCTTGTAGAGCAGTACTTC. It specifies CASSSGQGALVEQYF. This chain uses TRBV13 with TRBJ2-7, with 11 bases identical to TRBD1. V lost 4 bases to trimming and J lost 7 bases; unmatched junction nucleotides: 9. The CDR3 sequence is 15 residues long. Germline CDR1 reads PRHDT; CDR2 reads FYEKMQ (reference sequence).